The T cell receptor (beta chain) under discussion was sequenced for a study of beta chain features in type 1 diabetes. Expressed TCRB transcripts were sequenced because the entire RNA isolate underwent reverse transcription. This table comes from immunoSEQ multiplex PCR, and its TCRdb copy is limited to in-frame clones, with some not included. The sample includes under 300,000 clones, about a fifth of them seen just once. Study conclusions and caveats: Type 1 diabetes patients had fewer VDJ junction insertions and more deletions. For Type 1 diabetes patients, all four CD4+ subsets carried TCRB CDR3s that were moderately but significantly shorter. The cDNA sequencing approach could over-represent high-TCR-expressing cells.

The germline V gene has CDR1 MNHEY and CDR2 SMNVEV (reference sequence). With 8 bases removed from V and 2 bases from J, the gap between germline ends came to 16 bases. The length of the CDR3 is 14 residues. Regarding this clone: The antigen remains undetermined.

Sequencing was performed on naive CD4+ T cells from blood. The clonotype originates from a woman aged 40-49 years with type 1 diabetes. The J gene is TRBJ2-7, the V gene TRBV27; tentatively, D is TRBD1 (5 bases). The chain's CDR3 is CASSPPGATYEQYF. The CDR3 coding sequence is TGTGCCAGCTCCCCTCCTGGGGCTACCTACGAGCAGTACTTC.